These 3 T cell receptor beta chains originate from one sample sequenced in a study of regulatory T cells in long-lasting Graves disease. Combining iRepertoire HTBI primers with Arm-PCR of CDR3 regions, the authors built TCR beta libraries. TCRdb called the multiplex PCR reads again in MiXCR, with one record for every CDR3 protein. This sample has a few hundred thousand distinct CDR3 sequences; 22% occur once, and the top ten carry roughly three fifths. Noted time point: persistent/refractory GD, antithyroid drugs over 5 years with positive TRAb. The authors made the TCR library using RNA they extracted from PBMCs. The sample consisted of peripheral blood mononuclear cells (PBMCs), taken when the disease was refractory, from a patient treated with antithyroid drugs. These receptors were taken from a female donor with Graves disease.

This clonotype was seen only a few times. The chain combines TRBV11-2 with TRBJ1-2; unclear D gene. V was pared by 4 bases and J by 13 bases, with 22 bases between. This CDR3 is built from 14 residues. Germline CDR1 SGHAT, CDR2 FQNNGV. CDR3 sequence: CASSYGQEVPQRTF. The CDR3 bases are TGTGCCAGCAGCTACGGTCAGGAGGTCCCTCAACGCACCTTC.

This sequence joins TRBV20-1 and TRBJ2-7; TRBD1 or TRBD2 may be the D gene (5 bases each). Trimming stripped 4 bases from V and 2 bases from J, with 18 bases between. This CDR3 has 15 amino acids. The germline V gene encodes CDR1 DFQATT and CDR2 SNEGSKA (reference sequence). The CDR3 coding sequence is TGCAGTGCTATCATCCGGGACGGATCACCCTACGAGCAGTACTTC. Encoded protein: CSAIIRDGSPYEQYF.

This clonotype was counted between two and nine times. The V gene is TRBV20-1, the J gene TRBJ2-7; D possibly uses TRBD1 or TRBD2 (5 bases each). The CDR3 runs to 15 residues. The germline CDR1 and CDR2 sequences are DFQATT and SNEGSKA (reference sequence). V lost 0 bases and J 3 bases, leaving 15 bases between the germline ends. The CDR3 reads CSARDSGRDVYEQYF. Here the CDR3 DNA reads TGCAGTGCTAGAGATTCTGGCAGGGACGTCTACGAGCAGTACTTC.